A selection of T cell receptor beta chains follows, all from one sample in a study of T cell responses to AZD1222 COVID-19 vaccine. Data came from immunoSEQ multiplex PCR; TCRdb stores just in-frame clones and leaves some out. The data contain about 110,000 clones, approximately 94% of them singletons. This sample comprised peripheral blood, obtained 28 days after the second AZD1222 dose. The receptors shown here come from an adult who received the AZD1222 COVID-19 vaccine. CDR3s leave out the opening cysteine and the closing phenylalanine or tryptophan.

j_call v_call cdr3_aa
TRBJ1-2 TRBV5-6 ASSLGLWGADTHYGYT
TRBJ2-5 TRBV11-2 ASSFELNPGQETQY
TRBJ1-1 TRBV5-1 ASSFTVGGFEAF
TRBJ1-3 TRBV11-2 ASSFGNTIY
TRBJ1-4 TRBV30 AWSVWVTNEKLF
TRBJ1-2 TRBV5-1 ATRKGESFSGYT
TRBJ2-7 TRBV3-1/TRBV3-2 ASSLLGLAGYEQY
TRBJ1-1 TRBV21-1 ASRARREEVNTEAF
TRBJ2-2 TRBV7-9 ASSSPGQGNTGELF
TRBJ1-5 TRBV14 ASSQGQVNQPQH
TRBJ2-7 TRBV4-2 ASSQKGQGYEQY
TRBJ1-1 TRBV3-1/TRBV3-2 ASSQDTGARPEAF
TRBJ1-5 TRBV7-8 ASSLGGVNDQPQH
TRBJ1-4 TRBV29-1 SGTWGNEKLF
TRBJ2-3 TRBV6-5 ASSWTGLTDTQY
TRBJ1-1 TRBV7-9 ASGRNMNTEAF
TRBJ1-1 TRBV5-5 ASSLVGGVNTEAF
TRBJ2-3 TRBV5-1 ASSSGLAGGGTDTQY
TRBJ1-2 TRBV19 ASNQPGRGYGYT
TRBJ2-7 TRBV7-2 ASQGANEQY
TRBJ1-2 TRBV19 ASSPGFTGYGYT
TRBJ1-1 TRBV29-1 SVEEAEWTEAF
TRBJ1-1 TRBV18 ASSTANTEAF
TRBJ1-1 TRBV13 ASSSRTHEAF
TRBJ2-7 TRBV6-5 ASSYTVSNEQY
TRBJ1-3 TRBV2 ASSVQRANTIY
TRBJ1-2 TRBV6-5 ASSSHDRGDLGGYT
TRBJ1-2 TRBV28 ASRLSTYTYGYT
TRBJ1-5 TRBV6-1 ASSEVGQGAQPQH
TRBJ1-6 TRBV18 ASSLTGRDRYSPLH
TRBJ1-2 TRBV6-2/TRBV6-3 ASSADRGNYGYT
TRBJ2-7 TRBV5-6 ASSPGYSYEQY
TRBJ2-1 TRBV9 ASSAGAGLNDNEQF
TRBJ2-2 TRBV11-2 ASSFDAGELF
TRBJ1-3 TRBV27 ASSSPGNTIY
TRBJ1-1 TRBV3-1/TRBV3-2 ASSSQGGGTEAF